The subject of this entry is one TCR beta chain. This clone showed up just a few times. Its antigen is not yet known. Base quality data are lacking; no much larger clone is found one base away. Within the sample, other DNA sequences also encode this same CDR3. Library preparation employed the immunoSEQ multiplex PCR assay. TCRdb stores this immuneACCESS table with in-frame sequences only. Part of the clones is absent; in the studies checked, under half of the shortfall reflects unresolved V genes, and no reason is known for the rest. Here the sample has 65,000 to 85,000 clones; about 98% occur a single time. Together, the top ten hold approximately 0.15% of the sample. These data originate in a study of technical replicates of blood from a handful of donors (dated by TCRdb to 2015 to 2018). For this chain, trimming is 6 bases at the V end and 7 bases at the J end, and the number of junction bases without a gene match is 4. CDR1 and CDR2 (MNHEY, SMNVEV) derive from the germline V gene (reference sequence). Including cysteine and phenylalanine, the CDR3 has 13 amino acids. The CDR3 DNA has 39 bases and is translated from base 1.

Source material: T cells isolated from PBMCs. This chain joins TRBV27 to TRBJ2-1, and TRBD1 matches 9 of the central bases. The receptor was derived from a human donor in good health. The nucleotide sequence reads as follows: TGTGCCAGCAGCCGGGACAGGGCGAATGAGCAGTTCTTC. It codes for CASSRDRANEQFF.